The 14 T cell receptor beta chains listed next were all sequenced from one sample in a study of blood T cell repertoires in COVID-19. Only in-frame clones appear in the TCRdb table, and some are missing; sequencing was by immunoSEQ multiplex PCR. The repertoire holds about 200,000 clones, roughly 80% seen once, with less than 6% in the top ten. Sequenced material: peripheral blood. The source is a woman in her seventies with acute or convalescent COVID-19.

V usage is TRBV5-1 and J usage is TRBJ1-4, with a weak D call TRBD1 (5 bases). Germline assignment: CDR1 SGHRS and CDR2 YFSETQ. This CDR3 is 15 amino acids long. V was pared by 0 bases and J by 7 bases, with 13 bases between. The CDR3 nucleotides read TGCGCCAGCAGCTTGGGGTCCAGGGTGGGTGAAAAACTGTTTTTT. Protein product: CASSLGSRVGEKLFF.

The genes are TRBV27 and TRBJ2-2; TRBD1 agrees at 7 bases. The ends lost 5 bases at V and 4 bases at J; junction bases unmatched: 4. Looked up from germline, CDR1 is MNHEY and CDR2 is SMNVEV (reference sequence). The CDR3 loop spans 14 amino acids. CDR3 amino acids: CASSPWDSTGELFF. CDR3 DNA sequence: TGTGCCAGCAGTCCGTGGGACAGCACCGGGGAGCTGTTTTTT.

J is TRBJ1-3 and V is TRBV5-6; the D gene is possibly TRBD1 (6 bases). The CDR3 extends over 19 amino acids. Per germline, CDR1 SGHDT and CDR2 YYEEEE. The ends were cut back, 0 bases at V and 0 bases at J, with 19 bases in the middle. Here the CDR3 DNA reads TGTGCCAGCAGCTTGGCCGGGGGGGCAGGGTTGAGCTCTGGAAACACCATATATTTT. Translation gives CASSLAGGAGLSSGNTIYF.

The rearrangement links TRBV6-5 to TRBJ2-7; D is perhaps TRBD1 (6 bases). The CDR3 has 13 amino acids. Germline loops: CDR1 MNHEY, CDR2 SVGAGI. The V and J ends lost 6 bases and 5 bases respectively, with 14 bases between them. The CDR3 nucleotides are TGTGCCAGCAGAATTTATACAGGGAACGAGCAGTACTTC. Its protein is CASRIYTGNEQYF.

This chain connects TRBV5-4 to TRBJ2-5; 12 bases agree with TRBD2. The germline gives CDR1 SGHNT, CDR2 YYREEE (reference sequence). The length of the CDR3 is 16 residues. The V segment lost 5 bases and the J segment 4 bases; nucleotides outside the gene matches: 9. The CDR3 DNA is TGTGCCAGCAGGCGTGGCGCTAGCGGGAGGGCAGAGACCCAGTACTTC. Translation gives CASRRGASGRAETQYF.

The chain uses TRBV11-3 and TRBJ2-1; possibly TRBD2 for D (6 bases). This CDR3 spans 12 amino acids. The V gene lost 5 bases and the J gene lost 9 bases, with 11 bases spanning the gap. CDR1 and CDR2 (germline): SGHNT, YENEEA. The CDR3 region has the DNA TGTGCCAGCAGCGGGACTCCCGCTGAGCAGTTCTTC. Translating it yields CASSGTPAEQFF.

V gene TRBV2 combines with J gene TRBJ2-7; D perhaps matches TRBD2 (5 bases). This CDR3 region has 13 residues. V shed 4 bases and J shed 7 bases, with 14 bases lying between them. The germline CDR1 and CDR2 sequences are SNHLY and FYNNEI. CDR3 DNA: TGTGCCAGCAGTGGGATACGGTCGGGAGAGCAGTACTTC. This encodes CASSGIRSGEQYF.

This chain uses TRBV19 with TRBJ1-1; D might be TRBD1 (5 bases). The CDR3 has 15 amino acids. In germline, CDR1 is LNHDA, CDR2 SQIVND (reference sequence). The germline V and J ends were trimmed by 3 bases and 1 base, with 12 bases remaining between them. CDR3 residues: CASSIFGGENTEAFF. The CDR3 nucleotides read TGTGCCAGTAGTATCTTCGGGGGGGAGAACACTGAAGCTTTCTTT.

The V call is TRBV11-3, the J call TRBJ2-1; 8 positions match TRBD2. This CDR3 is 16 amino acids long. With 4 bases clipped from V and 4 bases from J, the junction kept 9 bases outside the gene matches. Germline V gives CDR1 SGHNT, CDR2 YENEEA. CDR3 sequence (DNA): TGTGCCAGCAGCTCCTATGGACTAGCCCCATACAATGAGCAGTTCTTC. Translated, it gives CASSSYGLAPYNEQFF.

This clone was observed a handful of times. The J gene is TRBJ1-1, the V gene TRBV29-1, with D maybe TRBD1 (6 bases). The CDR3 has 12 amino acids. Germline V gives CDR1 SQVTM, CDR2 ANQGSEA. Trimming cost V 4 bases and J 3 bases, with 9 bases left between them. The CDR3 reads CSVVKGDTEAFF. The CDR3 bases are TGCAGCGTTGTTAAGGGGGACACTGAAGCTTTCTTT.

The V gene is TRBV7-9, the J gene TRBJ1-3; D remains unclear. The germline V and J ends were trimmed by 5 bases and 7 bases, with 12 bases remaining between them. This CDR3 spans 13 amino acids. The germline V gene encodes CDR1 SEHNR and CDR2 FQNEAQ (reference sequence). CDR3 loop: CASSLTEGNTIYF. The DNA for the CDR3 is TGTGCCAGCAGCCTTACGGAGGGCAACACCATATATTTT.

The chain is built from TRBV2 and TRBJ2-7, with D hard to call. CDR3 length: 12 amino acids. Per germline, CDR1 SNHLY and CDR2 FYNNEI. V shed 5 bases and J shed 3 bases, with 8 bases lying between them. As DNA, the CDR3 is TGTGCCAGCAGTACAGAAAACTACGAGCAGTACTTC. Translation gives CASSTENYEQYF.

This clone was recorded once. V and J are TRBV2 and TRBJ1-5; D is uncertain. This CDR3 has 13 residues. The V end was cut by 5 bases, the J end by 3 bases, with 8 bases between. Looked up from germline, CDR1 is SNHLY and CDR2 is FYNNEI. The CDR3 DNA follows: TGTGCCAGCAGTCGCGACAACAATCAGCCCCAGCATTTT. Its protein product is CASSRDNNQPQHF.

The chain uses TRBV5-1 and TRBJ2-7; D is perhaps TRBD1 (5 bases). Germline loops: CDR1 SGHRS, CDR2 YFSETQ. The CDR3 covers 14 residues. Trimming shortened V by 0 bases and J by 2 bases, and 9 bases separated the two germline ends. As DNA, the CDR3 is TGCGCCAGCAGCTTGGTGGCAGGGACCTACGAGCAGTACTTC. It is translated as CASSLVAGTYEQYF.